This entry features one TCR beta chain sequence. Method: immunoSEQ multiplex PCR; TCRdb's copy keeps in-frame clones and lacks some. The sample contains tens of thousands of clones, 95% to 98% of which appear only once. This entry is derived from a study of technical replicates of blood from a few donors. Germline CDR1 MNHEY, CDR2 SVGAGI. The CDR3 is 16 amino acids. Trimming left V 0 bases short and J 0 bases short, with 10 bases between. The V and J genes are TRBV6-5 and TRBJ2-3; the D is unclear. Sequencing was carried out using T cells isolated from PBMCs. This TCR came from a human donor in good health. The CDR3: CASSYSRFSSTDTQYF. For the CDR3, the DNA is TGTGCCAGCAGTTACTCGAGGTTTTCTAGCACAGATACGCAGTATTTT.